This T cell receptor (beta chain) was sequenced during a study of blood T cell repertoires in COVID-19. As for the study in general: In each case, the material was cDNA or gDNA derived from T cells, B-cell-depleted T cells, or PBMCs.

The data were produced by immunoSEQ multiplex PCR, yet TCRdb's version contains in-frame clones alone and is incomplete. This table has 100,000 to 150,000 clones, approximately 90% appearing once. The sequenced sample consisted of peripheral blood. The TCR originated in a man in his fifties with active or convalescent COVID-19.

This chain's CDR3 is CASSLSLNGRAPLGETQYF. CDR3 DNA: TGTGCCAGCAGCTTGAGTCTAAACGGGAGGGCCCCACTAGGAGAGACCCAGTACTTC. The rearrangement uses TRBV11-2 and TRBJ2-5; 8 bases match TRBD2. CDR1 is SGHAT and CDR2 is FQNNGV in the germline V gene. V trimming: 3 bases; J trimming: 4 bases; junction bases outside the gene matches: 19. CDR3 size: 19 residues.